This TCR beta chain was captured in a study of radiation and T cells in renal cell carcinoma. Study overall: Nephrectomy followed 15 Gy stereotactic body radiation by 4 weeks.

Worth noting for this clone: Antigen: not known.

This table comes from immunoSEQ multiplex PCR, and its TCRdb copy is limited to in-frame clones, with some not included. The repertoire holds around 140,000 clones, with less than 90% as singletons. V was cut by 5 bases and J by 5 bases, with 10 bases left in between. This CDR3 contains 12 residues. The V gene's germline CDR1 is MNHEY and CDR2 SVGAGI. Time point reported: baseline pretreatment blood. The treatment was: 15 Gy SBRT to primary tumor, nephrectomy 4 weeks later. Blood was sampled at baseline, 2 weeks and 4 weeks after SBRT. Whole-study findings and limits: From baseline, blood top tumor clonotypes peaked at 2 weeks post-radiation.

The chain has TRBV6-5 and TRBJ2-7; no firm D call. The sequence derives from a woman aged 50 to 60 with renal cell carcinoma. Sequenced material: blood, taken from a patient whose treatment included radiotherapy and nephrectomy. The CDR3 sequence: CASSTYSNEQYF. The CDR3 bases are TGTGCCAGCAGTACGTACAGCAACGAGCAGTACTTC.